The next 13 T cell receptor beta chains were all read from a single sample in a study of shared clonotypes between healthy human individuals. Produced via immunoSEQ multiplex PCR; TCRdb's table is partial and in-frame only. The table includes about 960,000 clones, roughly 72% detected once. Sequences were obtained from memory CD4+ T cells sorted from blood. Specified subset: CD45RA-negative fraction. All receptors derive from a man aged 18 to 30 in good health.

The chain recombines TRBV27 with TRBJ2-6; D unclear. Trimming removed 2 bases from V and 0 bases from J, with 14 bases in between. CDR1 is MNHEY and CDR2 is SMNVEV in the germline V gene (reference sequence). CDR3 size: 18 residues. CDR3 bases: TGTGCCAGCAGTTTAGCTACGAAGCCAACCTCTGGGGCCAACGTCCTGACTTTC. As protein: CASSLATKPTSGANVLTF.

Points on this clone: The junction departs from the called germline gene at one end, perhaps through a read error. The CDR3 loop is CAWRLAGQLQNTEAFF. The CDR3 coding sequence is TGTGCATGGAGATTGGCCGGACAGTTACAGAACACTGAAGCTTTCTTT. The gene calls are TRBV30 and TRBJ1-1; D is perhaps TRBD1 (6 bases). Germline CDR1 is GTSNPN and CDR2 is SVGIG (reference sequence). The CDR3 runs to 16 residues.

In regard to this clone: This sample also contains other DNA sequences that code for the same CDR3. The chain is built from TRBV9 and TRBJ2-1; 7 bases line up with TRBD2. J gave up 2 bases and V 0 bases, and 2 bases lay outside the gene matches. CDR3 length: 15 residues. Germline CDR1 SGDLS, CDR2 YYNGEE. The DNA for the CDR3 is TGTGCCAGCAGCGTAGCGGGAGGAACCTACAATGAGCAGTTCTTC. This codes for CASSVAGGTYNEQFF.

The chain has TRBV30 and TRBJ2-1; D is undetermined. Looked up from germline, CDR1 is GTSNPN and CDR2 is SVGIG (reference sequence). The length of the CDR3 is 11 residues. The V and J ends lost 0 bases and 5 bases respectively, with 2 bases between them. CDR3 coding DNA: TGTGCCTGGAGTGTACACAATGAGCAGTTCTTC. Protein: CAWSVHNEQFF.

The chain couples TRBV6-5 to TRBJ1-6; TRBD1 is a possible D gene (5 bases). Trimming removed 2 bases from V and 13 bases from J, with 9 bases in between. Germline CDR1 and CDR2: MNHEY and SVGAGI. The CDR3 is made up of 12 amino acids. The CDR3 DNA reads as TGTGCCAGCAGTTACGTAAGGGGCCCCCTCCACTTT. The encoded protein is CASSYVRGPLHF.

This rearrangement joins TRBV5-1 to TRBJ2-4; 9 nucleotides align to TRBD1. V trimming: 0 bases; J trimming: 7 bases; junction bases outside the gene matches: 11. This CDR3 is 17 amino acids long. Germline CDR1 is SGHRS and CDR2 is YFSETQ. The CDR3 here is CASSLVVQGATGNIQYF. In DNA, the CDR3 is TGCGCCAGCAGCTTGGTTGTACAGGGGGCGACGGGCAACATTCAGTACTTC.

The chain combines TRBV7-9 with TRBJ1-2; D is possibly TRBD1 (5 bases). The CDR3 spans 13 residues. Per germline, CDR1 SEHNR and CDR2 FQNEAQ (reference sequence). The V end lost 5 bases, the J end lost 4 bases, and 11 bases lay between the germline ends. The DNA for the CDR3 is TGTGCCAGCAGCCTGGGGGGGACCTATGGCTACACCTTC. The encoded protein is CASSLGGTYGYTF.

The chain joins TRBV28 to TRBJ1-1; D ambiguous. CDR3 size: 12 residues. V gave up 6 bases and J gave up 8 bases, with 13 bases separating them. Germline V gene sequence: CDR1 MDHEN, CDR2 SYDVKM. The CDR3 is CASSSLNREAFF. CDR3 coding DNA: TGTGCCAGCAGCTCTCTTAATCGCGAAGCTTTCTTT.

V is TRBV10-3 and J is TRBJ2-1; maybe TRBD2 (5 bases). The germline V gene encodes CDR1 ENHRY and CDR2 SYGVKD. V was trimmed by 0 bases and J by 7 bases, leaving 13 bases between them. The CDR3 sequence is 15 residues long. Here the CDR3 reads CAISESGRLGNEQFF. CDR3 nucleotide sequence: TGTGCCATCAGTGAGTCAGGGAGACTGGGGAATGAGCAGTTCTTC.

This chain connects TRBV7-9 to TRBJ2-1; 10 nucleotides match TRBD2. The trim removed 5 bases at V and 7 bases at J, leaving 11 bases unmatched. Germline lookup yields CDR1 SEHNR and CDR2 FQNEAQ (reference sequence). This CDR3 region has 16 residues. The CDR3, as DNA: TGTGCCAGCAGCCGAGATCGGACTAGCGGCCCGAATGAGCAGTTCTTC. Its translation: CASSRDRTSGPNEQFF.

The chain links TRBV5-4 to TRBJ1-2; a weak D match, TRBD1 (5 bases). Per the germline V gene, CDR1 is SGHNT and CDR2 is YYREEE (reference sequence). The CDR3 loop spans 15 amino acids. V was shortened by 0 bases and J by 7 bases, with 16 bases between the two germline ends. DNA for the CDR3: TGTGCCAGCAGCTTGGCTCAGGGCGATTTGGGTGGCTACACCTTC. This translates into CASSLAQGDLGGYTF.

In nucleotides, the CDR3 is TGTGCCAGCAGTTCGGCGGGACAGGGGAGTCAGCCCCAGCATTTT. Protein sequence: CASSSAGQGSQPQHF. The chain combines TRBV28 with TRBJ1-5; TRBD1 matches at 10 bases. The CDR3 has 15 amino acids. Losses at the gene ends were 4 bases for V and 6 bases for J; bases not matched to a gene: 6. From germline, CDR1 is MDHEN and CDR2 SYDVKM.

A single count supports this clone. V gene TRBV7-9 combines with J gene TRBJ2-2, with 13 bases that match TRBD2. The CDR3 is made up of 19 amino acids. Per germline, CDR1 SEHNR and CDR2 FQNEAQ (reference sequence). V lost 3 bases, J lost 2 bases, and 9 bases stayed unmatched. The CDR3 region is CASSFRLAGGRTNTGELFF. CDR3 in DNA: TGTGCCAGCAGCTTCCGACTAGCGGGAGGCCGAACCAACACCGGGGAGCTGTTTTTT. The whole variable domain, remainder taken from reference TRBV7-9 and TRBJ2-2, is DTGVSQNPRHKITKRGQNVTFRCDPISEHNRLYWYRQTLGQGPEFLTYFQNEAQLEKSRLLSDRFSAERPKGSFSTLEIQRTEQGDSAMYLCASSFRLAGGRTNTGELFFGEGSRLTVL.